This T cell receptor beta chain was documented in a study of cytomegalovirus exposure and HLA in healthy donors (dated by TCRdb to 2016 to 2017). For context, the study as a whole: An earlier analysis of approximately 640 of the donors reported approximately 290 Gb of sequence data and more than 90 million unique TCR beta sequences from some 180 million T cells. An early release covering about 600 HLA-typed donors comprised approximately 290 gigabases of sequencing data and around 85 million unique TCR sequences. Among the roughly 370 genotyped donors, under 90% belonged to the genetic ancestry cluster associated with self-reported Caucasian donors. The study was designed to test whether signatures of past pathogen exposure could be identified by cataloging public T cell receptors. The study used immunosequencing to profile the T cell repertoires of more than 650 subjects and linked those repertoires to cytomegalovirus serostatus. A separate validation cohort of some 130 different subjects was used in addition to the approximately 700-subject first cohort. To predict cytomegalovirus infection status, the study combined high-throughput TCR immunosequencing, statistical association of individual TCRs with disease status, and machine learning. To study patterns of TCR occurrence, a later analysis re-analyzed previously published TCR beta repertoires from 666 donors and added high-resolution HLA genotyping. The later analysis used no new phenotypic data to find candidate immune exposures, relying instead on TCR beta sequences and their occurrence across donors. An earlier analysis of around 640 of the donors used high-throughput TCR beta sequencing to judge whether each TCR beta V gene segment behaved as functional or pseudogenic. Alongside the repertoire data, information on donor age, sex, ethnicity and CMV serostatus was compiled. A later genetic analysis took genome-wide SNP genotypes for about 65% of the 666 donors and used that subset as a discovery cohort. All discovery cohort repertoires had been generated on a single sequencing platform. Class I and class II HLA loci were covered by the typing at four-digit resolution. Typing coverage varied by locus: about 620-630 donors for A, B, C, DRB1 and DQB1; roughly 520 for DQA1; approximately 570 for DPA1; approximately 470 for DPB1. Because of strong linkage in the cohort, roughly five DR-DQ haplotypes were treated as single units for association and clustering. Across roughly 420 genotyped donors of the cohort, an average of 235,054 unique TCR beta nucleotide sequences per donor were sequenced, and 15% to 20% of those sequences were non-productive. Overall study outcomes, separate from this receptor: According to a later analysis, TCR association rates differed among HLA loci, with DRB1 alleles showing the most associated TCRs and HLA-C alleles showing the fewest. An association between a missense DCLRE1C variant and V-gene and J-gene trimming of TCR beta chains was found in a later genetic analysis and replicated in an independent cohort. The earlier analysis of 587 of the donors excluded about 16 rarely observed V segments, including chromosome 9 orphons, because counts were too low. Some IMGT-functional V segments, including TRBV6-2 and TRBV6-3, could not be distinguished by the 87-base-pair reads and were therefore excluded. The classifier was reported to diagnose cytomegalovirus status with high specificity and sensitivity in both the original cohort and the validation cohort. Across donors, most TCR sequences were observed very rarely, whereas some public TCRs were present in many individuals. In a later analysis, 15,000 to 20,000 TCR beta sequences were associated with specific HLA alleles at a false discovery rate of 0.05. Correlated functional status among segregating V segments might reflect linkage disequilibrium, but an unknown experimental factor could not be ruled out. Because HLA typing was missing for some donors at each locus, association tests included only the typed subset. Most CMV-associated TCR beta chains appeared to be HLA-restricted in a later analysis, and the HLA associations seemed to be driven largely by CMV exposure. A further reported finding was that TCR beta sequences accurately predicted the HLA-A and HLA-B alleles for most subjects in the first cohort. In the study, 164 TCR beta chains were listed as associated with cytomegalovirus. Several of the top co-occurrence clusters appeared to be linked to parvovirus B19, influenza, CMV and Epstein-Barr virus, according to a later analysis. In an earlier analysis of some 550 of the donors, most TCR beta V segments were observed in productive rearrangements about 87% or about 30% of the time, broadly matching IMGT annotations. A cluster of highly shared sequence variants was judged likely to represent a technical artifact of the sequencing pipeline. The presence/absence analyses assumed that sequencing depth was roughly uniform across donors, and that assumption may not be true. In vitro tests confirmed that a few of the cytomegalovirus-associated TCR beta chains recognize cytomegalovirus antigens. The only immune exposure information available for the cohort was CMV serostatus. A later genetic analysis reported fewer N-insertions in productive TCRs among donors in an Asian-associated ancestry cluster than the approximately 700-donor mean. The authors suggested that the approach could potentially be generalized to other disease states and immunological phenotypes. In this cohort, only TCR beta chains were sequenced, and detectable features were limited by the absence of alpha or paired-chain data. A later analysis found that HLA-associated TCR beta chains were more clonally expanded and had lower generation probabilities than equally common non-associated chains. When HLA alleles, especially DR and DQ, strongly co-occurred, TCR associations were difficult to assign to individual alleles.

The library was made by the immunoSEQ multiplex PCR assay. For the multiplex PCR, a mixture combining 60 forward primers for TCR Vbeta segments and 13 reverse primers for TCR Jbeta segments was used. A multiplex PCR assay on genomic DNA amplified the CDR3 region of rearranged TCR beta genes. On the Illumina HiSeq System, the amplified TCR beta libraries were sequenced as 87-base-pair reads. Per the authors' processing: Across the roughly 600 repertoires, a later analysis counted some 80 million unique TCR beta chains, 9.5 million to 13 million of which were shared by at least two donors. To remove PCR and sequencing errors, raw reads were error-corrected and collapsed into unique sequences using a nearest-neighbor algorithm that merged closely related sequences. Alignment of CDR3 sequences to IMGT reference sequences was used to assign V, D and J gene segments. For a sequence to be retained, a match of at least six nucleotides to both a V gene segment and a J gene segment was required. A rearrangement counted as productive if the CDR3 had no stop codons and remained in frame with V and J, and every other rearrangement counted as non-productive. Following IMGT convention, CDR3 was defined as the stretch from the second conserved V-encoded cysteine up to the conserved J-encoded phenylalanine. The earlier analysis of about 640 of the donors excluded any sequence lacking an unambiguous match to a single V gene segment. An earlier analysis of some 610 of the donors called V segments functional above 56.7% productive rearrangements and segregating when the between-donor standard deviation exceeded 5%. To diagnose cytomegalovirus status from the catalog of TCR beta chain sequences, a statistical classification framework was built. V and J gene assignment, in a later analysis, came from comparing TCR nucleotide sequences with IMGT/GENE-DB human TR gene sequences. In a later analysis, CDR3 sequences and most-parsimonious VDJ recombination scenarios were assigned using the TCRdist pipeline. In a later analysis, each TCR beta chain was defined by its CDR3 amino acid sequence together with its V-gene family, and reads lacking a unique V-gene family were excluded. As a way to deal with suspected cross-contamination and a sequencing artifact, a later analysis dropped approximately 570 nucleotide sequences that were highly shared and had low generation probability. In a later analysis, a clonal expansion index for each public chain was calculated from normalized within-repertoire ranks of inferred template counts. In a later analysis, generation probabilities were computed with a VDJ recombination model fitted to out-of-frame rearrangements, and the resulting probabilities were checked against IGoR. A later analysis scored TCR-TCR, TCR-HLA and TCR-CMV co-occurrence with hypergeometric tests, applying a repertoire-size bias correction to TCR pairs. A later analysis estimated false discovery rates by permuting HLA or CMV assignments 20 times. In a later analysis, co-occurring TCRs were grouped using DBSCAN, and TCRdist sequence similarity was added for clustering within HLA-allele-positive subsets. Repertoires with fewer than 30,000 or more than 120,000 public chains, plus five repertoires with anomalous nucleotide sharing, were excluded from co-occurrence clustering. This immuneACCESS table, as held by TCRdb, lists in-frame sequences with V and J called but not all clones. Of the missing ones, under half trace to an unresolved V gene in checked studies; the others have no known cause. Clonal size and the V and J genes are those of that table, whereas D and trimming came from the DNA. This sample comprises hundreds of thousands of clones, roughly 80% of them detected only once. Around 2.8% of the sample lies in the top ten.

Details on this clone: Its antigen is still unknown. Per-nucleotide qualities are absent, and no much larger clonotype sits a single base away.

The cohort consisted of approximately 690 healthy bone marrow donors. At the time of sampling, every cohort member was nominally healthy, though immune exposures that went unrecorded were likely present. The donor was CMV seronegative and belonged to the group of more than 300 seronegative cohort members. A peripheral blood sample was collected from each donor, and TCR beta sequencing was performed on peripheral blood mononuclear cells. Genomic DNA was extracted from the blood cell samples with the Qiagen DNeasy Blood Extraction Kit. The germline V gene gives CDR1 as SGHRS and CDR2 as YFSETQ. CDR3 length: 13 amino acids, cysteine to phenylalanine. Only the CDR3 part of the read is kept: 39 bases, read in frame from the first base. From V the trimming removes 5 bases and from J it removes 6 bases, while the gene matches leave 6 bases of the junction unaccounted for.

The chain is encoded by TRBV5-1 joined to TRBJ2-3, with 7 bases aligning to TRBD2. The TCR sequence derives from a man aged 25-45 years in good health and CMV-seronegative. Sequences were obtained from PBMCs. The nucleotide sequence is TGCGCCAGCAGTACCCTAGCGGCGGATACGCAGTATTTT. It encodes CASSTLAADTQYF.